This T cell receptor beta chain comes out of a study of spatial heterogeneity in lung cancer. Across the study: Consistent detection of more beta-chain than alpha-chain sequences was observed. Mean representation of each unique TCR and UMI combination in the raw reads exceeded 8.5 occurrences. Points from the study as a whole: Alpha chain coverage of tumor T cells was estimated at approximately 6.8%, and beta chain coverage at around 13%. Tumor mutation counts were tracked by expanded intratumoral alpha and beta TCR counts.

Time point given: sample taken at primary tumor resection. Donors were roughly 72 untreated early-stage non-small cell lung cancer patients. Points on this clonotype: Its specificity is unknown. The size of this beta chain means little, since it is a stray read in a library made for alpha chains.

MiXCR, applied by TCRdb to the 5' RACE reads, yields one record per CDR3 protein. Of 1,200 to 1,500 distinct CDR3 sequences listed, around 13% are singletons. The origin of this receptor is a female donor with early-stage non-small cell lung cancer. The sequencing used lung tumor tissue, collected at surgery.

Here the CDR3 DNA reads TGTGCCAGCAGCTTAAAGAGGGAGGGCTTACGTCGGTTCTTC. Translating it yields CASSLKREGLRRFF. V usage is TRBV7-8 and J usage is TRBJ2-1; 7 bases match TRBD2. V dropped 2 bases and J dropped 15; count of bases not matched to a gene: 13. In germline, CDR1 is SGHVS, CDR2 FQNEAQ. CDR3 length equals 14 residues.